This entry lists 18 T cell receptor beta chains sequenced from one sample in a study of cytomegalovirus exposure and HLA in healthy donors (dated by TCRdb to about 2017). Library preparation used the immunoSEQ multiplex PCR assay. The multiplex PCR relied on a mix of 60 forward primers for TCR Vbeta segments and 13 reverse primers for TCR Jbeta segments. TCRdb carries this immuneACCESS record with in-frame sequences only. Its versions omit some clonotypes, under half of them owing to an unresolved V gene in the studies checked, with the rest unexplained. The sample contains about 130,000 clones, roughly four fifths of them found a single time. The ten top clones hold roughly 1.8% of the sample. Sequencing used PBMCs. Source of these receptors: a woman in her forties or fifties in good health and CMV-seronegative.

This clone was recorded only once. The chain employs TRBV4-1 and TRBJ2-3; 8 bases are shared with TRBD2. Trimming at V came to 0 bases and at J to 3 bases, leaving 8 bases not matched to a gene. The CDR3 runs to 17 residues. Per the germline V gene, CDR1 is MGHRA and CDR2 is YSYEKL. The CDR3 nucleotides read TGCGCCAGCAGCCAAGATCAGGCGGGACTAGAGACAGATACGCAGTATTTT. Amino acid sequence: CASSQDQAGLETDTQYF.

This clone was observed a few times. CDR3 coding DNA: TGTGCCAGCAGCTTGATGACAGTGGACGAAAAACTGTTTTTT. It translates to CASSLMTVDEKLFF. The chain has TRBV5-6 and TRBJ1-4; weak D call: TRBD1 (5 bases). This CDR3 region has 14 residues. Germline loops: CDR1 SGHDT, CDR2 YYEEEE. Trimming took off 1 base at V and 8 bases at J, with 12 bases between the two ends.

J is TRBJ1-2 and V is TRBV25-1, with 10 bases lining up with TRBD1. J gave up 5 bases and V 0 bases, and 3 bases lay outside the gene matches. Germline V gene data show CDR1 as MGHDK and CDR2 as SYGVNS. This CDR3 is built from 15 residues. CDR3 DNA sequence: TGTGCCAGCAGTGAATACGGGACAGGGGCTTATGGCTACACCTTC. Its protein is CASSEYGTGAYGYTF.

The rearrangement uses TRBV5-1 and TRBJ1-1, with D possibly matching TRBD1 (6 bases). CDR3 size: 17 residues. The germline V gene has CDR1 SGHRS and CDR2 YFSETQ. V was cut by 0 bases and J by 1 base, with 16 bases left in between. CDR3: CASSLALGGTGNTEAFF. CDR3 coding DNA: TGCGCCAGCAGCTTGGCCTTAGGGGGTACGGGGAACACTGAAGCTTTCTTT.

The chain uses TRBV7-2 and TRBJ2-3; tentatively, D is TRBD1 (5 bases). The V gene lost 3 bases and the J gene lost 4 bases, with 14 bases spanning the gap. This CDR3 is built from 15 residues. CDR1 and CDR2 (germline): SGHTA, FQGNSA. The CDR3: CASSLQGLLADTQYF. CDR3 in DNA: TGTGCCAGCAGCTTGCAGGGTCTTTTGGCAGATACGCAGTATTTT.

The CDR3 is CASSLWGEGGNQPQHF. The CDR3 nucleotides are TGTGCCAGCAGTTTATGGGGAGAGGGGGGGAATCAGCCCCAGCATTTT. This chain connects TRBV28 to TRBJ1-5, with D possibly TRBD1 on 6 matching bases. V shed 0 bases and J shed 4 bases, with 13 bases lying between them. Germline lookup yields CDR1 MDHEN and CDR2 SYDVKM. The length of the CDR3 is 16 residues.

The rearrangement links TRBV28 to TRBJ1-4, with D possibly matching TRBD1 (5 bases). In germline, CDR1 is MDHEN, CDR2 SYDVKM. V was pared by 10 bases and J by 8 bases, with 17 bases between. The length of the CDR3 is 13 residues. CDR3 protein: CATWGAGQEKLFF. The DNA of the CDR3 is TGTGCCACCTGGGGTGCAGGGCAGGAAAAACTGTTTTTT.

This clone was counted a single time. This chain links TRBV11-2 with TRBJ1-4; no clear D gene. This CDR3 is built from 16 residues. Germline V CDR1 and CDR2: SGHAT, FQNNGV. V was pared by 1 base and J by 0 bases, with 9 bases between. This CDR3 reads CASSLGYSATNEKLFF. The CDR3 DNA sequence: TGTGCCAGCAGCTTAGGCTACAGTGCAACTAATGAAAAACTGTTTTTT.

The V call is TRBV25-1, the J call TRBJ2-3; 7 bases map to TRBD1. The CDR3 consists of 16 residues. The germline gives CDR1 MGHDK, CDR2 SYGVNS. The ends lost 8 bases at V and 3 bases at J; junction bases unmatched: 14. In DNA, the CDR3 is TGTGCCAGCTTCGTCCCGTTCAGGGGGACAACAGATACGCAGTATTTT. Translated, it gives CASFVPFRGTTDTQYF.

The chain carries TRBV29-1 and TRBJ2-7, with 7 positions matching TRBD2. Germline loops: CDR1 SQVTM, CDR2 ANQGSEA. V trimming: 0 bases; J trimming: 0 bases; junction bases outside the gene matches: 5. CDR3 length equals 15 residues. Written as DNA, the CDR3 is TGCAGCGTTGAAGATCGGGAGGAGAGCTCCTACGAGCAGTACGTC. Translation gives CSVEDREESSYEQYV.

This clone came up a few times. The sample holds other DNA sequences that translate to the same CDR3. The genes are TRBV6-1 and TRBJ2-7; 11 bases align to TRBD1. Germline values: CDR1 MNHNS, CDR2 SASEGT. The CDR3 loop spans 12 amino acids. V lost 8 bases to trimming and J lost 4 bases; unmatched junction nucleotides: 1. CDR3 DNA sequence: TGTGCCAGCCGGGACAGGGGGTACGAGCAGTACTTC. This encodes CASRDRGYEQYF.

This rearrangement joins TRBV2 to TRBJ1-6; D gene ambiguous. The CDR3 has 14 amino acids. The germline V gene encodes CDR1 SNHLY and CDR2 FYNNEI. V was cut by 3 bases and J by 7 bases, with 10 bases left in between. The CDR3 DNA is TGTGCCAGCAGTGATTTGGCAGCGAATTCACCCCTCCACTTT. Amino acids: CASSDLAANSPLHF.

This clone was counted only a few times. This chain joins TRBV30 and TRBJ1-1; 9 positions agree with TRBD1. The length of the CDR3 is 15 residues. The germline CDR1 and CDR2 sequences are GTSNPN and SVGIG (reference sequence). Losses at the gene ends were 1 base for V and 4 bases for J; bases not matched to a gene: 7. CDR3: CAWSGDREVATEAFF. DNA of the CDR3: TGTGCCTGGAGTGGGGACAGGGAAGTGGCCACTGAAGCTTTCTTT.

In DNA form, the CDR3 reads TGTGCCAGCAGTTTCAGGGGTATCAATCAGCCCCAGCATTTT. Translation gives CASSFRGINQPQHF. This rearrangement joins TRBV27 to TRBJ1-5; perhaps TRBD1 as D (6 bases). CDR1 is MNHEY, CDR2 SMNVEV, per germline (reference sequence). The CDR3 extends over 14 amino acids. V was clipped by 3 bases and J by 3 bases, with 9 bases between them.

The chain carries TRBV6-4 and TRBJ2-2, with TRBD2 matching over 13 bases. Germline V gene sequence: CDR1 MRHNA, CDR2 SNTAGT. J was trimmed by 4 bases and V by 2 bases; bases with no gene match: 4. The CDR3 has 17 amino acids. CDR3 residues: CASSDTSGRVSTGELFF. The CDR3 region has the DNA TGTGCCAGCAGTGACACTAGCGGGAGGGTCTCCACCGGGGAGCTGTTTTTT.

This clone was recorded only once. The J gene is TRBJ2-2, the V gene TRBV7-9, with D tentatively TRBD2 (5 bases). The CDR3 consists of 13 residues. The V gene's germline CDR1 is SEHNR and CDR2 FQNEAQ (reference sequence). Trimming cost V 5 bases and J 7 bases, with 11 bases left between them. The CDR3 nucleotides read TGTGCCAGCAGCGTAGAACTAGACGGGGAGCTGTTTTTT. Translated: CASSVELDGELFF.

The rearrangement uses TRBV7-2 and TRBJ2-5, with a weak D call TRBD2 (5 bases). From germline, CDR1 is SGHTA and CDR2 FQGNSA. CDR3 length: 15 residues. Trimming removed 1 base from V and 3 bases from J, with 12 bases in between. The CDR3, as DNA: TGTGCCAGCAGCTTAGAAGGTCTAGCTGAAGAGACCCAGTACTTC. Encoded protein: CASSLEGLAEETQYF.

V gene TRBV9 combines with J gene TRBJ1-1, with D perhaps matching TRBD1 (6 bases). This CDR3 comprises 13 residues. CDR1 is SGDLS, CDR2 YYNGEE, per germline. The germline V and J ends were trimmed by 10 bases and 0 bases, with 13 bases remaining between them. As DNA, the CDR3 is TGTGCCTGGAGTACAGGGTTGAACACTGAAGCTTTCTTT. Residues: CAWSTGLNTEAFF.